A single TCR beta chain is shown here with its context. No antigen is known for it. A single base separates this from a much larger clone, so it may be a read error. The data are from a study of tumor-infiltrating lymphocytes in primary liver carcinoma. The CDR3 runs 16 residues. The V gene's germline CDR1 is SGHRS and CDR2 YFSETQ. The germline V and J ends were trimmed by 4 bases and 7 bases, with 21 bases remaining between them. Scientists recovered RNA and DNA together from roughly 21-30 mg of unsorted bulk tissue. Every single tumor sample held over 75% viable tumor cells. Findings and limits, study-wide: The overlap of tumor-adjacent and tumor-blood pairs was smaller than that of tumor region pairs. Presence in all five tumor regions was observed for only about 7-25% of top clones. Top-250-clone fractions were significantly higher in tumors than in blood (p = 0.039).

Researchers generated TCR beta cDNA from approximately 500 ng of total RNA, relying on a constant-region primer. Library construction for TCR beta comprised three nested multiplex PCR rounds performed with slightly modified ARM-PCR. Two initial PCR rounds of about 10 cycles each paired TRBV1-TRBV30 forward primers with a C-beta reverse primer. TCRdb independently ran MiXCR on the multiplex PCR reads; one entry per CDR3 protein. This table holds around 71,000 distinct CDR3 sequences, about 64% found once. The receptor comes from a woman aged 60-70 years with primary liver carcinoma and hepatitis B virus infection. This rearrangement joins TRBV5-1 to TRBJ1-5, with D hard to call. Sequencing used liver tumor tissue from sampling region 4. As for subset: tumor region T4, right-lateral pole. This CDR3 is CASSMGHGGGDQPQHF. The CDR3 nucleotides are TGCGCCAGCAGCATGGGTCACGGAGGTGGTGACCAGCCCCAGCATTTT. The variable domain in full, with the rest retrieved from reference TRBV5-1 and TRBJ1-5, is KAGVTQTPRYLIKTRGQQVTLSCSPISGHRSVSWYQQTPGQGLQFLFEYFSETQRNKGNFPGRFSGRQFSNSRSEMNVSTLELGDSALYLCASSMGHGGGDQPQHFGDGTRLSIL.